This T cell receptor (beta chain) originates from a study of metastatic and nonmetastatic thyroid tumors. There were no patients who had received any treatment before thyroid surgery. Through MiXCR, TCRdb re-clonotyped the PCR reads. The sample holds about 11,000 clones, roughly 30% seen once. CDR1 and CDR2 (germline): SGHRS, YFSETQ. CDR3 length equals 15 residues. Trimming pared 4 bases from V and 3 bases from J, leaving 17 bases between. This clone was seen a single time. This TCR was sampled from a female donor with papillary thyroid cancer or a benign thyroid nodule (not recorded which). Some clones in this sample may be carry-over from other donors' samples. This chain connects TRBV5-1 to TRBJ2-7; D remains unclear. The sequencing input was tumor tissue. The chain's CDR3 is CASSPSNGAFYEQYF. The CDR3 DNA reads as TGCGCCAGCAGCCCTTCAAATGGAGCATTCTACGAGCAGTACTTC.